A selection of T cell receptor beta chains follows, all from one sample in a study of blood T cell repertoires in COVID-19. Libraries were prepared by immunoSEQ multiplex PCR; TCRdb keeps only in-frame clonotypes and omits some of them. Of roughly 240,000 clones detected, 86% appear once; the ten largest clones hold 3.6%. The sample was peripheral blood. These receptors originate from a man in his late teens or twenties with active or convalescent COVID-19. Each CDR3 is given with its conserved first and last residue. The D gene is left open where the match is weak. Expanded clones are given a class, and other clones once, few, many or no size at all.

clone size: -
J gene: TRBJ2-1
V gene: TRBV11-2
D gene: TRBD1
CDR3 DNA: TGTGCCAGCAGCTTAAACACCCGCGGGACAGGGGCCCTTAGGGAGCAGTTCTTC
CDR3 protein: CASSLNTRGTGALREQFF

clone size: -
J gene: TRBJ1-6
V gene: TRBV28
D gene: TRBD1
CDR3 DNA: TGTGCCAGCAGCATCGGGGGACAGGGGCATTCACCCCTCCACTTT
CDR3 protein: CASSIGGQGHSPLHF

clone size: few
J gene: TRBJ2-5
V gene: TRBV7-9
D gene: TRBD2
CDR3 DNA: TGTGCCAGCAGCGCCGGGACTAGCGAAGGGGAGACCCAGTACTTC
CDR3 protein: CASSAGTSEGETQYF

clone size: -
J gene: TRBJ1-1
V gene: TRBV30
D gene: TRBD1
CDR3 DNA: TGTGCCTGGGAACCCGGGACAGGAGACACTGAAGCTTTCTTT
CDR3 protein: CAWEPGTGDTEAFF

clone size: -
J gene: TRBJ1-4
V gene: TRBV15
D gene: -
CDR3 DNA: TGTGCCACCAGCCCGAGGTATCCCAGCTCAGTTACTAATGAAAAACTGTTTTTT
CDR3 protein: CATSPRYPSSVTNEKLFF

clone size: -
J gene: TRBJ2-4
V gene: TRBV28
D gene: TRBD1
CDR3 DNA: TGTGCCACCTTGACAGGGGACTTC
CDR3 protein: CATLTGDF

clone size: -
J gene: TRBJ2-2
V gene: TRBV11-3
D gene: -
CDR3 DNA: TGTGCCAGCAGCTTAAGCGTGGCGAACACCGGGGAGCTGTTTTTT
CDR3 protein: CASSLSVANTGELFF

clone size: -
J gene: TRBJ2-3
V gene: TRBV2
D gene: TRBD2
CDR3 DNA: TGTGCCAGCAACGCGGGGGGCGGAGATACGCAGTATTTT
CDR3 protein: CASNAGGGDTQYF

clone size: -
J gene: TRBJ1-1
V gene: TRBV14
D gene: TRBD1
CDR3 DNA: TGTGCCAGCAGCCGGATGGACAGGGGGCGGACTGAAGCTTTCTTT
CDR3 protein: CASSRMDRGRTEAFF

clone size: -
J gene: TRBJ1-2
V gene: TRBV4-1
D gene: -
CDR3 DNA: TGCGCCAGCAGCCAGCAAATCCTTACAGGGCAAGGCTACACCTTC
CDR3 protein: CASSQQILTGQGYTF

clone size: once
J gene: TRBJ1-5
V gene: TRBV29-1
D gene: -
CDR3 DNA: TGCAGCGTTGCCCGGTCGGGCAATCAGCCCCAGCATTTT
CDR3 protein: CSVARSGNQPQHF

clone size: -
J gene: TRBJ1-3
V gene: TRBV18
D gene: -
CDR3 DNA: TGTGCCAGCTCCAATGGACAGTTCTCTGGAAACACCATATATTTT
CDR3 protein: CASSNGQFSGNTIYF

clone size: -
J gene: TRBJ2-1
V gene: TRBV2
D gene: -
CDR3 DNA: TGTGCCACCTCCGGGACTCGCTCTTACAATGAGCAGTTCTTC
CDR3 protein: CATSGTRSYNEQFF

clone size: once
J gene: TRBJ1-1
V gene: TRBV5-1
D gene: -
CDR3 DNA: TGCGCCAGCAGCTCTAGGACGGACATGAACACTGAAGCTTTCTTT
CDR3 protein: CASSSRTDMNTEAFF

clone size: -
J gene: TRBJ2-3
V gene: TRBV6-5
D gene: -
CDR3 DNA: TGTGCCAGCAGTTACTCAAGCGTTAGTGCAGATACGCAGTATTTT
CDR3 protein: CASSYSSVSADTQYF

clone size: -
J gene: TRBJ1-5
V gene: TRBV29-1
D gene: TRBD1
CDR3 DNA: TGCAGCGTCGGGACAGGCAAAAATCAGCCCCAGCATTTT
CDR3 protein: CSVGTGKNQPQHF

clone size: -
J gene: TRBJ1-4
V gene: TRBV30
D gene: -
CDR3 DNA: TGTGCCATTGCCCGGTCGGCTAATGAAAAACTGTTTTTT
CDR3 protein: CAIARSANEKLFF

clone size: -
J gene: TRBJ2-2
V gene: TRBV28
D gene: TRBD1
CDR3 DNA: TGTGCCAGCAGTATGGGACAGGGTGCCGGGGAGCTGTTTTTT
CDR3 protein: CASSMGQGAGELFF

clone size: -
J gene: TRBJ2-7
V gene: TRBV12-3/TRBV12-4
D gene: -
CDR3 DNA: TGTGCCAGCACCCGGTGGGGGGCCTACGAGCAGTACTTC
CDR3 protein: CASTRWGAYEQYF

clone size: few
J gene: TRBJ2-3
V gene: TRBV21-1
D gene: -
CDR3 DNA: TGTGCCAGCAGCAAAGCAGAAGGGGGACAGGGTAGAGATACGCAGTATTTT
CDR3 protein: CASSKAEGGQGRDTQYF

clone size: -
J gene: TRBJ2-1
V gene: TRBV2
D gene: TRBD2
CDR3 DNA: TGTGCCAGCATAGGGACTAGCGGTAAGCTTGAGCAGTTCTTC
CDR3 protein: CASIGTSGKLEQFF

clone size: -
J gene: TRBJ2-7
V gene: TRBV11-2
D gene: TRBD1
CDR3 DNA: TGTGCCAGCAGCGGAATCGACAGGGGGGAATACGAGCAGTACTTC
CDR3 protein: CASSGIDRGEYEQYF